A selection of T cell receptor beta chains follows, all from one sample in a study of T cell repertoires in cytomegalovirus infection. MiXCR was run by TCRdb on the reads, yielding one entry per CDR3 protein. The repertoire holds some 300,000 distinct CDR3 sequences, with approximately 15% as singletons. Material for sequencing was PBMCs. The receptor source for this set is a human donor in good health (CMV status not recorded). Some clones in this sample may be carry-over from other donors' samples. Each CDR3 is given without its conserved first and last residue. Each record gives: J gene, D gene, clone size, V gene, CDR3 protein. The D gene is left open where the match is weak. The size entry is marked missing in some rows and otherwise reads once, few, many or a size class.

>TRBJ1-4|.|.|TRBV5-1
ASKFQAVADEKLF
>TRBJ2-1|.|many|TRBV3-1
ASSLNPLPPANNEQF
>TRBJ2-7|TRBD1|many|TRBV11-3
ASSQDRSTSYEQY
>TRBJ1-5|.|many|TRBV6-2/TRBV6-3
ASSPGTAYSNQPQH
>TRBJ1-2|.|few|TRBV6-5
ASSYSRDYGSYGYT
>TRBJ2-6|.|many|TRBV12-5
ASGLVSRQASGANVLT
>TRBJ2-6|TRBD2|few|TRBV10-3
AISPAGGSGANVLT
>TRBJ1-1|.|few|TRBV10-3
AISESITEAF
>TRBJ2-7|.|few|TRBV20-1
SAPRGNYEQY
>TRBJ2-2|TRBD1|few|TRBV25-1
ASSGAGGNTGELF
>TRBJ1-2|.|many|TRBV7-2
ASSSGTFWYGYT
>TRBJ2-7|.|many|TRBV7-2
ASSLQGGSYEQY
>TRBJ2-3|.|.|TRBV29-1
SVLGRDTQY
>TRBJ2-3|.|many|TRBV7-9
ASDPLGGTTDTQY
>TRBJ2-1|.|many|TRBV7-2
ASSSPRWGTSSYNEQF
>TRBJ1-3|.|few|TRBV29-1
SVRSGNTIY
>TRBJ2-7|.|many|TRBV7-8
ASSGDWDHEQY
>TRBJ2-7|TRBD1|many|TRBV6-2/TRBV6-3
ASSRTGPYEQY
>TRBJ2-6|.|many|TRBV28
ASSIGASGANVLT
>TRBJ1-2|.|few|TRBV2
ASSEQGQNYGYT
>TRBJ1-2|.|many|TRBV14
ASSQAPGIFYGYT
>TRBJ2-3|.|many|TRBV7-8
ASSGRDTQY
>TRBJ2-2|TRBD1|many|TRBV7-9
ASSLGTGKNTGELF
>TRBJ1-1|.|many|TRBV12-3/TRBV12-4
ASSFSTDEAF
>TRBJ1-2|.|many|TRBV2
ASSERGGYT
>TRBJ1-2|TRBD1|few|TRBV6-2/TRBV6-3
ASSGSGTGLVGYT
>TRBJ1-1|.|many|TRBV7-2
ASSAHMNTEAF
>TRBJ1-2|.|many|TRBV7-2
ASSLVWGDGYT
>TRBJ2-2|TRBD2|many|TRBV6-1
ASSELVVSGGLNTGELF
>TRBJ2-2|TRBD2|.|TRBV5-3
ASTRPGGSTGELF
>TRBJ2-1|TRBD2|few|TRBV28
ASSPTGTTIYNEQF
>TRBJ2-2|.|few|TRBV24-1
ATSAYANTGELF
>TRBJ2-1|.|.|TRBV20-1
SAQGTYNEQF
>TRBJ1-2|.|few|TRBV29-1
SVGGIGYGYT
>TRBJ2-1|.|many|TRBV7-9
ASSFPLKDEQF
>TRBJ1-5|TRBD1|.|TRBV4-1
ASSHLGDSGQPQH
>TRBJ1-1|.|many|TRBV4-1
ASSQRGGNTEAF
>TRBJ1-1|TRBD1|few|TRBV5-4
ASRGSGGDVTEAF
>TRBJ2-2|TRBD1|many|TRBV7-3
ASSPAATGGVTGELF
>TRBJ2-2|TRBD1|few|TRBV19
ASRTGQAGELF
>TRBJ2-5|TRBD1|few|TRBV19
ASSPRQGALRETQY
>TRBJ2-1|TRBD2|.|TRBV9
ASSRLAGNNEQF
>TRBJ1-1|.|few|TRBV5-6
ASSLVLSEAF
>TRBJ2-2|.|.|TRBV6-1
ASSRGQGGGTGELF
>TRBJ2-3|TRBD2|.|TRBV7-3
ASSRSGGKDTQY